A single sample gave rise to the 11 T cell receptor beta chains below, sequenced in a study of blood T cell repertoires in COVID-19 (dated by TCRdb to 2020 to 2022). Library method: the immunoSEQ multiplex PCR assay. Entries here come from immuneACCESS through TCRdb and include only in-frame sequences with V and J called. Some clones fail to appear in such tables; in the studies checked, an unresolved V gene covers under half of the shortfall, and the cause of the remainder is unknown. For this sample the table gives roughly 150,000 clones, of which under 90% were detected only once. The leading ten clones occupy approximately 2% of the sample. Material: peripheral blood. Every receptor here comes from a woman of 80 years or more with acute or convalescent COVID-19.

The chain has TRBV6-5 and TRBJ2-1; D perhaps matches TRBD1 (5 bases). The germline V gene has CDR1 MNHEY and CDR2 SVGAGI. The CDR3 contains 15 residues. Trimming shortened V by 0 bases and J by 9 bases, and 15 bases separated the two germline ends. The CDR3 loop is CASSYSPRVHGEQFF. The DNA for the CDR3 is TGTGCCAGCAGTTACTCTCCCAGGGTACACGGTGAGCAGTTCTTC.

The V gene is TRBV11-2, the J gene TRBJ1-5, with D tentatively TRBD1 (6 bases). Trimming stripped 0 bases from V and 0 bases from J, with 9 bases between. The CDR3 spans 16 residues. Germline CDR1 is SGHAT and CDR2 is FQNNGV. This chain's CDR3 is CASSLEGGVSNQPQHF. CDR3 in DNA: TGTGCCAGCAGCTTAGAAGGGGGGGTTAGCAATCAGCCCCAGCATTTT. The variable domain in full, completed from reference TRBV11-2 and TRBJ1-5, reads EAGVAQSPRYKIIEKRQSVAFWCNPISGHATLYWYQQILGQGPKLLIQFQNNGVVDDSQLPKDRFSAERLKGVDSTLKIQPAKLEDSAVYLCASSLEGGVSNQPQHFGDGTRLSIL.

The chain has TRBV12-3 or TRBV12-4 and TRBJ1-4, with D possibly being TRBD1 (5 bases). The CDR3 spans 12 residues. Trimming left V 1 base short and J 8 bases short, with 5 bases between. The CDR3 coding sequence is TGTGCCAGCAGTTTAGAGGGGGAAAAACTGTTTTTT. Its translation is CASSLEGEKLFF.

This chain joins TRBV28 and TRBJ2-5, with TRBD2 identical over 12 bases. V was pared by 6 bases and J by 5 bases, with 7 bases of the junction left unmatched. In germline, CDR1 is MDHEN, CDR2 SYDVKM. There are 15 residues in the CDR3. The CDR3 DNA follows: TGTGCCAGCAGCCCGCTAGCGGGGGGGCCGGAGACCCAGTACTTC. Translation: CASSPLAGGPETQYF.

The V and J genes are TRBV7-8 and TRBJ2-5; possibly TRBD1 for D (5 bases). Trimming shortened V by 1 base and J by 3 bases, and 6 bases separated the two germline ends. This CDR3 spans 13 amino acids. Germline assignment: CDR1 SGHVS and CDR2 FQNEAQ. CDR3 DNA: TGTGCCAGCAGCTTAGAGGGGAAAGAGACCCAGTACTTC. This sequence encodes CASSLEGKETQYF.

V usage is TRBV6-2 or TRBV6-3 and J usage is TRBJ2-7; the match to TRBD1 covers 8 bases. CDR1 and CDR2 (germline): MNHEY, SVGEGT. Trimming at V came to 2 bases and at J to 3 bases, leaving 9 bases not matched to a gene. This CDR3 region has 16 residues. The CDR3 nucleotides read TGTGCCAGCAGTTACATGGGGCCGGGACAGGACTACGAGCAGTACTTC. Protein sequence: CASSYMGPGQDYEQYF.

The chain employs TRBV11-2 and TRBJ2-5, with D possibly being TRBD2 (6 bases). Per the germline V gene, CDR1 is SGHAT and CDR2 is FQNNGV. This CDR3 is 16 amino acids long. V gave up 5 bases and J gave up 5 bases, with 21 bases separating them. CDR3 region: CASSPGTLSRQETQYF. The CDR3 coding sequence is TGTGCCAGCAGCCCAGGGACTTTAAGCCGGCAGGAGACCCAGTACTTC.

The gene calls are TRBV6-5 and TRBJ2-7, with a possible D match to TRBD2 (6 bases). The V gene lost 6 bases and the J gene lost 6 bases, with 15 bases spanning the gap. This CDR3 is built from 13 residues. Germline assignment: CDR1 MNHEY and CDR2 SVGAGI. CDR3 region: CASRRLDVPEQYF. CDR3 in DNA: TGTGCCAGCAGAAGACTAGACGTACCCGAGCAGTACTTC.

The chain carries TRBV29-1 and TRBJ2-4; 7 bases align to TRBD1. The CDR3 contains 13 residues. Looked up from germline, CDR1 is SQVTM and CDR2 is ANQGSEA. Trimming at V came to 3 bases and at J to 2 bases, leaving 1 base not matched to a gene. The CDR3 loop reads CSVETGPKNIQYF. CDR3 nucleotide sequence: TGCAGCGTTGAGACAGGGCCCAAAAACATTCAGTACTTC.

The chain combines TRBV10-3 with TRBJ2-1; the D gene is possibly TRBD2 (5 bases). Between the trimmed V and J ends, which lost 2 bases and 5 bases, there was a span of 16 bases. The length of the CDR3 is 16 residues. Germline lookup yields CDR1 ENHRY and CDR2 SYGVKD. CDR3 region: CAISEQAVLGNNEQFF. CDR3 nucleotide sequence: TGTGCCATCAGTGAGCAAGCGGTCCTCGGTAACAATGAGCAGTTCTTC.

This clone was observed a single time. V usage is TRBV5-8 and J usage is TRBJ2-3, with 7 bases fitting TRBD1. The V gene's germline CDR1 is SGHTS and CDR2 YDEGEE. The CDR3 is 14 residues long. V lost 1 base, J lost 6 bases, and 5 bases stayed unmatched. CDR3: CASSLYRGQDTQYF. The CDR3 region has the DNA TGTGCCAGCAGCTTGTATAGGGGGCAGGATACGCAGTATTTT.